Detailed here is one T cell receptor beta chain. This entry belongs to a study of Ad26.COV2.S vaccination and SARS-CoV-2 variants. Overall study context: Intramuscularly, Ad26.COV2.S was given either once or twice, 56 days apart.

V was trimmed by 5 bases and J by 10 bases, leaving 12 bases between them. The CDR3 runs 13 residues. In germline, CDR1 is MDHEN, CDR2 SYDVKM. Libraries were prepared by immunoSEQ multiplex PCR; TCRdb keeps only in-frame clonotypes and omits some of them. This repertoire shows roughly 420,000 clones, 85% to 90% found once; its top ten account for approximately 4%. Sample treatment: 19 received Ad26.COV2.S at low or high dose, single or two shots; 5 received placebo; per-sample allocation not given. After the first vaccine or placebo injection, samples were drawn on day 63. This sample comprised peripheral blood, obtained in a trial of Ad26.COV2.S vaccine versus placebo. The sequence came from a person between 18 and 60 years old who received the Ad26.COV2.S COVID-19 vaccine or a placebo. The genes are TRBV28 and TRBJ1-6; TRBD1 might be the D (6 bases). CDR3 residues: CASSPRGGSPLHF. The CDR3 nucleotides read TGTGCCAGCAGTCCCAGGGGAGGGTCACCCCTCCACTTT.